These T cell receptor beta chains were read from a single sample in a study of T cells in localized non-small cell lung cancer. Clones were read by immunoSEQ multiplex PCR, and TCRdb kept only the in-frame ones, dropping some. The sample contains 100,000 to 150,000 clones, roughly 90% of which appear only once. This material consisted of peripheral blood, taken before any cancer treatment. All receptors come from a female donor of 60 years or more with stage I lung adenocarcinoma. CDR3s leave out the opening cysteine and the closing phenylalanine or tryptophan. The D gene is left open where the match is weak.

d_gene: .
v_gene: TRBV2
CDR3aa: ASSQVGGAGYT

d_gene: .
v_gene: TRBV11-2
CDR3aa: ASSTSYNEQF

d_gene: TRBD2
v_gene: TRBV9
CDR3aa: ASSPGLAGGTDTQY

d_gene: .
v_gene: TRBV7-9
CDR3aa: ASSLVPGRAQETQY

d_gene: .
v_gene: TRBV5-1
CDR3aa: ASSARDRQYNEQF

d_gene: TRBD1
v_gene: TRBV5-1
CDR3aa: ASSQGTAGNIQY

d_gene: TRBD1
v_gene: TRBV7-9
CDR3aa: ASSLTGGNQPQH

d_gene: .
v_gene: TRBV27
CDR3aa: ASSKTGTQWAF

d_gene: .
v_gene: TRBV2
CDR3aa: ASSERAQKNYGYT

d_gene: .
v_gene: TRBV15
CDR3aa: ATSKDPRGYEQY